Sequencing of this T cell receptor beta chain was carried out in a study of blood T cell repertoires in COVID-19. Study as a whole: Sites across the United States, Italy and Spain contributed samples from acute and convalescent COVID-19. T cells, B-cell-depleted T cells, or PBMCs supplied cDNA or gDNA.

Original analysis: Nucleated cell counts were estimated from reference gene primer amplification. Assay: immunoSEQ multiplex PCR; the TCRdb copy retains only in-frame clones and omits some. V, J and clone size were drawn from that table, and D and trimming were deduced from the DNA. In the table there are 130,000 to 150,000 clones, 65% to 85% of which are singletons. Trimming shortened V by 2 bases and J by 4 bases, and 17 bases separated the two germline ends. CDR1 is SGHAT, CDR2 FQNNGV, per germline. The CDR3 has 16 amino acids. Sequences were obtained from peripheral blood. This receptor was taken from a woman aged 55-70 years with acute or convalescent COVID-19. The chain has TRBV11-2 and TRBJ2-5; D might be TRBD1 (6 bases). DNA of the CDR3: TGTGCCAGCAGCTTAAATTCCGGGCAGGGGTCAGAGACCCAGTACTTC. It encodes CASSLNSGQGSETQYF.